Sequencing of this T cell receptor beta chain was carried out in a study of blood T cell repertoires in COVID-19. Authors' analysis steps: Reference gene primers were amplified, and this amplification served to estimate nucleated cell counts. TCRdb's copy holds only in-frame clones and misses some; the assay was immunoSEQ multiplex PCR. V and J calls and clone size are as listed in that table; D and trimming were resolved from the DNA. The repertoire holds about 88,000 clones, with roughly 87% as singletons. This CDR3 region has 16 residues. With 0 bases removed from V and 9 bases from J, the gap between germline ends came to 15 bases. Germline CDR1 is WSHSY and CDR2 is SAAADI.

Sample: peripheral blood. The gene calls are TRBV10-2 and TRBJ1-6, with D possibly being TRBD1 (5 bases). This sequence originates from a male donor with acute or convalescent COVID-19. CDR3 nucleotide sequence: TGCGCCAGCAGTGAGTCGGGCAGGGTGAGTTTTTCACCCCTCCACTTT. The encoded protein is CASSESGRVSFSPLHF.